This TCR beta chain was found in a study of blood T cell repertoires in COVID-19. The V end was cut by 0 bases, the J end by 0 bases, with 10 bases between. The CDR3 spans 16 residues. The germline CDR1 and CDR2 sequences are SGHRS and YFSETQ. Living in 24 US areas, the participants were between roughly 18 and 95 years of age. Cohorts were determined from participant-reported clinical history. Authors' data handling: Amplifying reference gene primers gave estimates of nucleated cell counts. TCRdb's copy holds only in-frame clones and misses some; the assay was immunoSEQ multiplex PCR. V, J and clone size are those of that table, while D and trimming were read from the DNA. Among 470,000 or so clones listed, about 85% were seen once.

The specimen was PBMCs or T cells enriched from blood (not recorded which). The chain couples TRBV5-1 to TRBJ1-3; no definite D call. The TCR originated in a young woman with acute COVID-19. CDR3 nucleotides: TGCGCCAGCAGCTTGGACGGGGTATCCTCTGGAAACACCATATATTTT. This gives the protein CASSLDGVSSGNTIYF.